The 21 T cell receptor beta chains reported below all come from one sample, sequenced in a study of blood T cell repertoires in COVID-19. TCRdb's copy holds only in-frame clones and misses some; the assay was immunoSEQ multiplex PCR. The sample lists 75,000 to 80,000 clones, 86% seen once, with roughly a sixth in the top ten. The sample was peripheral blood. The receptor source for this set is a human donor in a cohort sampled during active COVID-19.

This chain connects TRBV7-3 to TRBJ2-6, with 7 nucleotides matching TRBD2. The CDR3 runs to 16 residues. Losses at the gene ends were 1 base for V and 4 bases for J; bases not matched to a gene: 4. CDR1 and CDR2 from the germline V gene are SGHTA and FQGTGA. The CDR3 nucleotides are TGTGCCAGCAGCTTAATAGGGAGGGGCGGGGCCAACGTCCTGACTTTC. This translates into CASSLIGRGGANVLTF.

V usage is TRBV11-2 and J usage is TRBJ1-1; TRBD1 agrees at 8 bases. V lost 5 bases and J lost 7; bases outside the gene matches: 15. Per the germline V gene, CDR1 is SGHAT and CDR2 is FQNNGV. The CDR3 covers 16 residues. Here the CDR3 reads CASSPSERTGNDEAFF. The CDR3 region has the DNA TGTGCCAGCAGCCCAAGCGAACGGACAGGGAATGATGAAGCTTTCTTT. Full variable domain (remainder filled in from reference TRBV11-2 and TRBJ1-1): EAGVAQSPRYKIIEKRQSVAFWCNPISGHATLYWYQQILGQGPKLLIQFQNNGVVDDSQLPKDRFSAERLKGVDSTLKIQPAKLEDSAVYLCASSPSERTGNDEAFFGQGTRLTVV.

The chain is built from TRBV6-5 and TRBJ1-4; D ambiguous. The germline CDR1 and CDR2 sequences are MNHEY and SVGAGI. The CDR3 covers 13 residues. Deletions cut 9 bases from V and 3 bases from J, with 11 bases between. In nucleotides, the CDR3 is TGTGCCAGTGGCCGGGTTCCTAATGAAAAACTGTTTTTT. Translated: CASGRVPNEKLFF.

This clone appeared a single time. The J gene is TRBJ2-1, the V gene TRBV7-8; 8 bases match TRBD2. The J segment lost 1 base and the V segment lost 1 base, leaving 3 bases of the junction unmatched. CDR1 and CDR2 from the germline V gene are SGHVS and FQNEAQ. The CDR3 sequence is 16 residues long. CDR3: CASSLVSGGSYNEQFF. As DNA, the CDR3 is TGTGCCAGCAGCTTAGTGAGCGGGGGTTCCTACAATGAGCAGTTCTTC. The full variable domain, with the rest looked up from reference TRBV7-8 and TRBJ2-1, is GAGVSQSPRYKVAKRGQDVALRCDPISGHVSLFWYQQALGQGPEFLTYFQNEAQLDKSGLPSDRFFAERPEGSVSTLKIQRTQQEDSAVYLCASSLVSGGSYNEQFFGPGTRLTVL.

Only one count was recorded for this clone. V usage is TRBV5-4 and J usage is TRBJ2-2, with 9 bases matching TRBD1. Germline V CDR1 and CDR2: SGHNT, YYREEE (reference sequence). The V segment lost 4 bases and the J segment 9 bases; nucleotides outside the gene matches: 13. The CDR3 is 16 amino acids. CDR3 residues: CASSLHRGRESRELFF. CDR3 nucleotides: TGTGCCAGCAGCCTCCACAGGGGGCGCGAATCGCGGGAGCTGTTTTTT.

The chain combines TRBV7-2 with TRBJ1-4; 7 bases match TRBD1. Germline V lookup: CDR1 SGHTA, CDR2 FQGNSA. The junction had 4 bases not matched to a gene; V was cut back by 6 bases and J by 3 bases. The CDR3 spans 14 residues. Written as DNA, the CDR3 is TGTGCCAGCAGGCCGGGACAGTCTAATGAAAAACTGTTTTTT. Translation gives CASRPGQSNEKLFF.

V usage is TRBV29-1 and J usage is TRBJ1-1; no definite D call. Trimming shortened V by 7 bases and J by 2 bases, and 20 bases separated the two germline ends. The CDR3 covers 15 residues. Germline V gene lookup returns CDR1 SQVTM and CDR2 ANQGSEA. CDR3 DNA sequence: TGCAGCGGGACTGGTACCGGCCAGACTAACACTGAAGCTTTCTTT. Amino acid sequence: CSGTGTGQTNTEAFF.

This chain links TRBV19 with TRBJ2-1, with D tentatively TRBD2 (6 bases). Germline V lookup: CDR1 LNHDA, CDR2 SQIVND (reference sequence). The V gene lost 3 bases and the J gene lost 2 bases, with 11 bases spanning the gap. CDR3 length: 15 residues. The CDR3 region has the DNA TGTGCCAGTAGTATGGCGGGGCGTACCTACAATGAGCAGTTCTTC. Amino acid sequence: CASSMAGRTYNEQFF. The variable domain in full, completed from reference TRBV19 and TRBJ2-1, reads DGGITQSPKYLFRKEGQNVTLSCEQNLNHDAMYWYRQDPGQGLRLIYYSQIVNDFQKGDIAEGYSVSREKKESFPLTVTSAQKNPTAFYLCASSMAGRTYNEQFFGPGTRLTVL.

The chain uses TRBV6-6 and TRBJ2-7; 8 nucleotides line up with TRBD2. The length of the CDR3 is 13 residues. From germline, CDR1 is MNHNY and CDR2 SVGAGI (reference sequence). V was pared by 6 bases and J by 2 bases, with 3 bases of the junction left unmatched. CDR3 region: CASRAAGAYEQYF. The CDR3 region has the DNA TGTGCCAGCAGAGCAGCGGGAGCCTACGAGCAGTACTTC.

The chain combines TRBV9 with TRBJ2-2; possibly TRBD1 for D (6 bases). CDR3 length: 16 amino acids. V was clipped by 2 bases and J by 0 bases, with 11 bases between them. Germline-derived CDR1 and CDR2 are SGDLS and YYNGEE. The CDR3 DNA is TGTGCCAGCAGCGTTTGGGGGCTATCGAACACCGGGGAGCTGTTTTTT. Residues: CASSVWGLSNTGELFF.

The chain carries TRBV5-1 and TRBJ2-3, with TRBD2 matching over 8 bases. V shed 0 bases, J shed 0 bases, and the junction held 3 bases outside the gene matches. The CDR3 has 16 residues. Germline CDR1 SGHRS, CDR2 YFSETQ. This chain's CDR3 is CASSLESSGSTDTQYF. CDR3 coding DNA: TGCGCCAGCAGCTTGGAGTCTAGCGGGAGCACAGATACGCAGTATTTT.

This chain connects TRBV24-1 to TRBJ2-7, with D possibly matching TRBD1 (6 bases). This CDR3 region has 14 residues. The germline V gene has CDR1 KGHDR and CDR2 SFDVKD. Trimming removed 4 bases from V and 2 bases from J, with 11 bases in between. CDR3 amino acids: CATSEGRGTYEQYF. CDR3 nucleotides: TGTGCCACCAGTGAGGGCAGGGGAACCTACGAGCAGTACTTC.

V usage is TRBV29-1 and J usage is TRBJ1-3; 8 bases agree with TRBD1. The CDR3 has 13 residues. Germline V gives CDR1 SQVTM, CDR2 ANQGSEA. The CDR3 protein is CSAGTGRGNTIYF. CDR3 in DNA: TGCAGTGCTGGGACAGGCCGTGGAAACACCATATATTTT.

The chain has TRBV5-6 and TRBJ2-1; 11 bases line up with TRBD2. Trimming at V came to 4 bases and at J to 3 bases, leaving 9 bases not matched to a gene. Per germline, CDR1 SGHDT and CDR2 YYEEEE. There are 17 residues in the CDR3. The CDR3 region has the DNA TGTGCCAGCAGCCAACTAACCGGGACTAGCGGCTACAATGAGCAGTTCTTC. It translates to CASSQLTGTSGYNEQFF. Complete variable domain (other parts from reference TRBV5-6 and TRBJ2-1): DAGVTQSPTHLIKTRGQQVTLRCSPKSGHDTVSWYQQALGQGPQFIFQYYEEEERQRGNFPDRFSGHQFPNYSSELNVNALLLGDSALYLCASSQLTGTSGYNEQFFGPGTRLTVL.

The chain carries TRBV2 and TRBJ1-1; 9 nucleotides align to TRBD1. The CDR3 runs 13 residues. J lost 2 bases, V lost 9 bases, and 4 bases had no gene match. Germline V lookup: CDR1 SNHLY, CDR2 FYNNEI. The CDR3 reads CASEQGANTEAFF. Written as DNA, the CDR3 is TGTGCCAGTGAACAGGGGGCAAACACTGAAGCTTTCTTT.

The J gene is TRBJ2-3, the V gene TRBV7-8, with 8 bases matching TRBD2. This CDR3 is built from 18 residues. The germline V gene has CDR1 SGHVS and CDR2 FQNEAQ. V shed 5 bases, J shed 7 bases, and the junction held 20 bases outside the gene matches. CDR3 loop: CASSRSITSGGDINTQYF. The DNA for the CDR3 is TGTGCCAGCAGCCGATCTATTACTAGCGGAGGGGATATAAATACGCAGTATTTT.

The J gene is TRBJ1-4, the V gene TRBV9, with D possibly being TRBD1 (5 bases). The CDR3 consists of 15 residues. Germline CDR1 is SGDLS and CDR2 is YYNGEE. The germline V and J ends were trimmed by 0 bases and 5 bases, with 11 bases remaining between them. The CDR3 region is CASSVGQQDNEKLFF. DNA for the CDR3: TGTGCCAGCAGCGTAGGACAACAGGACAATGAAAAACTGTTTTTT.

V is TRBV11-2 and J is TRBJ2-1, with a tentative D call TRBD2 (6 bases). Germline V CDR1 and CDR2: SGHAT, FQNNGV. CDR3 length: 13 residues. The V gene lost 5 bases and the J gene lost 5 bases, with 10 bases spanning the gap. The CDR3 coding sequence is TGTGCCAGCAGCCGCTCGGGGGACAATGAGCAGTTCTTC. Amino acid sequence: CASSRSGDNEQFF.

The J gene is TRBJ2-3, the V gene TRBV6-5; D is perhaps TRBD2 (5 bases). The germline V and J ends were trimmed by 8 bases and 2 bases, with 8 bases remaining between them. Germline V gives CDR1 MNHEY, CDR2 SVGAGI. CDR3 length: 12 residues. CDR3 protein: CASVLATDTQYF. Written as DNA, the CDR3 is TGTGCCAGCGTCCTAGCCACAGATACGCAGTATTTT.

The chain combines TRBV5-1 with TRBJ2-7; TRBD1 aligns across 9 bases. Looked up from germline, CDR1 is SGHRS and CDR2 is YFSETQ. V lost 2 bases and J lost 6; bases outside the gene matches: 6. There are 14 residues in the CDR3. CDR3 residues: CASSFGTGYGEQYF. The CDR3 region has the DNA TGCGCCAGCAGCTTCGGGACAGGGTACGGCGAGCAGTACTTC.

The V gene is TRBV27, the J gene TRBJ2-3; TRBD1 matches 7 bases. The V and J ends lost 7 bases and 2 bases, in that order; junction bases with no gene match: 12. There are 16 residues in the CDR3. Germline CDR1 MNHEY, CDR2 SMNVEV (reference sequence). The CDR3 coding sequence is TGTGCCAGCAACTCACAGGGGCCTTTCTTCACAGATACGCAGTATTTT. This codes for CASNSQGPFFTDTQYF.